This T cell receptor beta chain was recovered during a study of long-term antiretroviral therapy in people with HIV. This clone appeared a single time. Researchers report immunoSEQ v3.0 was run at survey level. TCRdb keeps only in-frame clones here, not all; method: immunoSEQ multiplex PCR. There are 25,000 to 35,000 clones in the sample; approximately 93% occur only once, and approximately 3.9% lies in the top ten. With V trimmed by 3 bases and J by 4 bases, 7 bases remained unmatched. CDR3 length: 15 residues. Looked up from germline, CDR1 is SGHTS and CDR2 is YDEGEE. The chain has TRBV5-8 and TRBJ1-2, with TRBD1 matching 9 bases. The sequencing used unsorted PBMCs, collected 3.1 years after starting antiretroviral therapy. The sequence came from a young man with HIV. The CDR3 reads CASSSLRTGAYGYTF. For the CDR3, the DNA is TGTGCCAGCAGCTCCCTCAGGACAGGGGCCTATGGCTACACCTTC.